A selection of T cell receptor beta chains follows, all from one sample in a study of OX40 agonist ivuxolimab in advanced cancers. Clones were sequenced by immunoSEQ multiplex PCR, and TCRdb holds only the in-frame ones, with some missing. Counted here are 15,000 to 20,000 clones, about 85% occurring once; the ten biggest clones make up 12%. Source: CD4+ or CD8+ T cells sorted from blood, taken in a trial of the OX40 agonist ivuxolimab. These receptors all come from an adult with an advanced solid tumor such as melanoma, head and neck, liver or kidney cancer. CDR3s include the opening cysteine and the closing phenylalanine or tryptophan. The D gene is left open where the match is weak. Not every row has a clone size; where given, it reads once, few, many or a size class.

j_call: TRBJ2-1; d_call: .; v_call: TRBV6-1; clone_size: .; cdr3_length: 20; cdr3_nt: TGTGCCAGCAGTGGATCACAGGGGGCGCGACTAGCGGGCCTCTACAATGAGCAGTTCTTC; cdr3_aa: CASSGSQGARLAGLYNEQFF
j_call: TRBJ1-1; d_call: .; v_call: TRBV2; clone_size: .; cdr3_length: 13; cdr3_nt: TGTGCCAGCAGTGAGGGTTTGAACACTGAAGCTTTCTTT; cdr3_aa: CASSEGLNTEAFF
j_call: TRBJ2-2; d_call: .; v_call: TRBV2; clone_size: once; cdr3_length: 17; cdr3_nt: TGTGCCAGCAGTGAATGGGGGGTCAAGAGGAACACCGGGGAGCTGTTTTTT; cdr3_aa: CASSEWGVKRNTGELFF
j_call: TRBJ2-3; d_call: .; v_call: TRBV6-5; clone_size: .; cdr3_length: 11; cdr3_nt: TGTGCCAGCAGTTTCGGAGATACGCAGTATTTT; cdr3_aa: CASSFGDTQYF
j_call: TRBJ2-7; d_call: .; v_call: TRBV9; clone_size: once; cdr3_length: 13; cdr3_nt: TGTGCCAGCAGCCTGGGGGAGACCTACGAGCAGTACTTC; cdr3_aa: CASSLGETYEQYF
j_call: TRBJ2-7; d_call: .; v_call: TRBV10-2; clone_size: .; cdr3_length: 14; cdr3_nt: TGCGCCAGCAGCTGGGAAGCGGAATCCTACGAGCAGTACTTC; cdr3_aa: CASSWEAESYEQYF
j_call: TRBJ2-5; d_call: .; v_call: TRBV15; clone_size: few; cdr3_length: 13; cdr3_nt: TGTGCCACCAGCAGTACCATGCAAGAGACCCAGTACTTC; cdr3_aa: CATSSTMQETQYF
j_call: TRBJ2-1; d_call: .; v_call: TRBV7-6; clone_size: .; cdr3_length: 12; cdr3_nt: TGTGCCAGCAGCTTGGGCGGGACTGAGCAGTTCTTC; cdr3_aa: CASSLGGTEQFF
j_call: TRBJ2-1; d_call: .; v_call: TRBV7-2; clone_size: medium-sized; cdr3_length: 17; cdr3_nt: TGTGCCAGCAGCTTAATACCACAGGGAAGTACGGTGAATGAGCAGTTCTTC; cdr3_aa: CASSLIPQGSTVNEQFF
j_call: TRBJ2-7; d_call: .; v_call: TRBV11-2; clone_size: .; cdr3_length: 15; cdr3_nt: TGTGCCAGCAGCTTAGAAGACCAGGGTTCCTACGAGCAGTACTTC; cdr3_aa: CASSLEDQGSYEQYF
j_call: TRBJ2-7; d_call: .; v_call: TRBV2; clone_size: .; cdr3_length: 13; cdr3_nt: TGTGCCAGCAGTCCCGGACTCAGCTACGAGCAGTACTTC; cdr3_aa: CASSPGLSYEQYF
j_call: TRBJ1-3; d_call: .; v_call: TRBV21-1; clone_size: .; cdr3_length: 15; cdr3_nt: TGTGCCAGCAGCAAGGAAGGGAACTCTGGAAACACCATATATTTT; cdr3_aa: CASSKEGNSGNTIYF
j_call: TRBJ2-7; d_call: TRBD2; v_call: TRBV4-3; clone_size: medium-sized; cdr3_length: 16; cdr3_nt: TGCGCCAGCAGCCAAGATTCCGGGACTAGCCCCAACGAGCAGTACTTC; cdr3_aa: CASSQDSGTSPNEQYF
j_call: TRBJ2-2; d_call: .; v_call: TRBV7-3; clone_size: .; cdr3_length: 12; cdr3_nt: TGTGCCAGCAGCTTAGGGTCCCGGGAGCTGTTTTTT; cdr3_aa: CASSLGSRELFF
j_call: TRBJ2-1; d_call: .; v_call: TRBV7-2; clone_size: .; cdr3_length: 12; cdr3_nt: TGTGCCAGTGGGGATACCTACAATGAGCAGTTCTTC; cdr3_aa: CASGDTYNEQFF
j_call: TRBJ1-1; d_call: .; v_call: TRBV11-2; clone_size: .; cdr3_length: 12; cdr3_nt: TGTGCCAGCAGCTTAGGCGGCCCTGAAGCTTTCTTT; cdr3_aa: CASSLGGPEAFF
j_call: TRBJ2-1; d_call: TRBD2; v_call: TRBV7-7; clone_size: .; cdr3_length: 14; cdr3_nt: TGTGCTAGCAGCGCCCGACTAGCGGACAATGAGCAGTTCTTC; cdr3_aa: CASSARLADNEQFF
j_call: TRBJ1-5; d_call: .; v_call: TRBV16; clone_size: .; cdr3_length: 19; cdr3_nt: TGTGCCAGCAGCCAAGATGTAGGGTTATGGATCGAAGGTGGTCAGCCCCAGCATTTT; cdr3_aa: CASSQDVGLWIEGGQPQHF
j_call: TRBJ2-1; d_call: TRBD2; v_call: TRBV4-3; clone_size: .; cdr3_length: 17; cdr3_nt: TGCGCCAGCAGCCAAGAAGCTAGCGGGAGTTTTGACAATGAGCAGTTCTTC; cdr3_aa: CASSQEASGSFDNEQFF
j_call: TRBJ2-1; d_call: .; v_call: TRBV29-1; clone_size: medium-sized; cdr3_length: 10; cdr3_nt: TGCAGCGTTGTCCTCAACGAGCAGTTCTTC; cdr3_aa: CSVVLNEQFF
j_call: TRBJ2-4; d_call: .; v_call: TRBV5-1; clone_size: .; cdr3_length: 14; cdr3_nt: TGCGCCAGCAGCTTGGACAGGGGACTAAACATTCAGTACTTC; cdr3_aa: CASSLDRGLNIQYF
j_call: TRBJ2-3; d_call: .; v_call: TRBV27; clone_size: .; cdr3_length: 12; cdr3_nt: TGTGCCAGCAGTTCAGGGACAGATACGCAGTATTTT; cdr3_aa: CASSSGTDTQYF
j_call: TRBJ2-5; d_call: TRBD1; v_call: TRBV28; clone_size: .; cdr3_length: 14; cdr3_nt: TGTGCCAGCACTTGGGACAGGGGGCGAGAGACCCAGTACTTC; cdr3_aa: CASTWDRGRETQYF
j_call: TRBJ2-4; d_call: TRBD2; v_call: TRBV11-2; clone_size: .; cdr3_length: 16; cdr3_nt: TGTGCCAGCAGCTTAGGTCTAGCGGGAGGGCCGAGCATTCAGTACTTC; cdr3_aa: CASSLGLAGGPSIQYF
j_call: TRBJ2-7; d_call: TRBD2; v_call: TRBV30; clone_size: .; cdr3_length: 12; cdr3_nt: TGTGCCTGGCGGGAGGGCCCCTACGAGCAGTACTTC; cdr3_aa: CAWREGPYEQYF
j_call: TRBJ2-1; d_call: TRBD1; v_call: TRBV25-1; clone_size: .; cdr3_length: 14; cdr3_nt: TGTGCCGTAAAAACAGGGGCCTCCTACAATGAGCAGTTCTTC; cdr3_aa: CAVKTGASYNEQFF
j_call: TRBJ1-1; d_call: TRBD1; v_call: TRBV7-9; clone_size: few; cdr3_length: 15; cdr3_nt: TGTGCCAGCAGCGAAGGACAGGGGATGAACACTGAAGCTTTCTTT; cdr3_aa: CASSEGQGMNTEAFF
j_call: TRBJ2-1; d_call: .; v_call: TRBV28; clone_size: .; cdr3_length: 15; cdr3_nt: TGTGCCAGCAGTCCAGAGGTCCAAAGGGGGAATGAGCAGTTCTTC; cdr3_aa: CASSPEVQRGNEQFF
j_call: TRBJ2-7; d_call: .; v_call: TRBV27; clone_size: .; cdr3_length: 11; cdr3_nt: TGTGCCAGCAGTTTTAGGGACGAGCAGTACTTC; cdr3_aa: CASSFRDEQYF
j_call: TRBJ1-3; d_call: .; v_call: TRBV21-1; clone_size: .; cdr3_length: 13; cdr3_nt: TGTGCCATCTCGACAGACTCTGGAAACACCATATATTTT; cdr3_aa: CAISTDSGNTIYF
j_call: TRBJ2-3; d_call: .; v_call: TRBV4-1; clone_size: .; cdr3_length: 12; cdr3_nt: TGCGCCAGCAGCCACCGCCAGGATACGCAGTATTTT; cdr3_aa: CASSHRQDTQYF
j_call: TRBJ2-5; d_call: .; v_call: TRBV9; clone_size: .; cdr3_length: 15; cdr3_nt: TGTGCCAGCAGCGTAGCGGGGGCAAGGGGAGAGACCCAGTACTTC; cdr3_aa: CASSVAGARGETQYF
j_call: TRBJ2-3; d_call: .; v_call: TRBV2; clone_size: .; cdr3_length: 10; cdr3_nt: TGTGCCAGCGATACAGATACGCAGTATTTT; cdr3_aa: CASDTDTQYF
j_call: TRBJ1-1; d_call: .; v_call: TRBV4-1; clone_size: .; cdr3_length: 12; cdr3_nt: TGCGCCAGCAGCTGGACAGAAAATGAAGCTTTCTTT; cdr3_aa: CASSWTENEAFF
j_call: TRBJ2-7; d_call: .; v_call: TRBV11-2; clone_size: .; cdr3_length: 14; cdr3_nt: TGTGCCAGCAGCTTGTACGGGGGAGCGTACGAGCAGTACTTC; cdr3_aa: CASSLYGGAYEQYF
j_call: TRBJ2-7; d_call: TRBD1; v_call: TRBV27; clone_size: .; cdr3_length: 14; cdr3_nt: TGTGCCAGCGGACAAACAGGGGATTGGTACGAGCAGTACTTC; cdr3_aa: CASGQTGDWYEQYF
j_call: TRBJ2-1; d_call: TRBD2; v_call: TRBV19; clone_size: .; cdr3_length: 15; cdr3_nt: TGTGCCAGTAGTATATCGAGACTAGCGGAAAGTAAGCAGTTCTTC; cdr3_aa: CASSISRLAESKQFF
j_call: TRBJ2-7; d_call: TRBD2; v_call: TRBV9; clone_size: .; cdr3_length: 14; cdr3_nt: TGTGCCAGCAGCCGAGCGGGAGGGCGGTACGAGCAGTACTTC; cdr3_aa: CASSRAGGRYEQYF
j_call: TRBJ2-1; d_call: TRBD2; v_call: TRBV4-1; clone_size: .; cdr3_length: 16; cdr3_nt: TGCGCCAGCAGCCAAGCTCCTAGCGGCTCCTACAATGAGCAGTTCTTC; cdr3_aa: CASSQAPSGSYNEQFF
j_call: TRBJ1-1; d_call: TRBD1; v_call: TRBV5-5; clone_size: .; cdr3_length: 16; cdr3_nt: TGTGCCAGCAGCCCGTTTCCGACAGGGGATTACACTGAAGCTTTCTTT; cdr3_aa: CASSPFPTGDYTEAFF
j_call: TRBJ2-7; d_call: TRBD1; v_call: TRBV5-6; clone_size: few; cdr3_length: 14; cdr3_nt: TGTGCCAGCAGCCCGATGACAGGGGGCAGAGAGCAGTACTTC; cdr3_aa: CASSPMTGGREQYF
j_call: TRBJ1-1; d_call: .; v_call: TRBV5-1; clone_size: once; cdr3_length: 12; cdr3_nt: TGCGCCAGCAGCGCCTTGGGGACTGAAGCTTTCTTT; cdr3_aa: CASSALGTEAFF
j_call: TRBJ1-4; d_call: .; v_call: TRBV4-1; clone_size: .; cdr3_length: 15; cdr3_nt: TGCGCCAGCAGCCACCAGGACAGAGAAGGTGAAAAACTGTTTTTT; cdr3_aa: CASSHQDREGEKLFF
j_call: TRBJ2-5; d_call: .; v_call: TRBV6-6; clone_size: once; cdr3_length: 13; cdr3_nt: TGTGCCAGCAGTTTACGCCTCCAAGAGACCCAGTACTTC; cdr3_aa: CASSLRLQETQYF
j_call: TRBJ2-2; d_call: .; v_call: TRBV9; clone_size: .; cdr3_length: 16; cdr3_nt: TGTGCCAGCAGTACGTGGGCAGAGATGAACACCGGGGAGCTGTTTTTT; cdr3_aa: CASSTWAEMNTGELFF
j_call: TRBJ2-3; d_call: .; v_call: TRBV11-2; clone_size: once; cdr3_length: 12; cdr3_nt: TGTGCCAGCAGCCCCTTGGGGGATACGCAGTATTTT; cdr3_aa: CASSPLGDTQYF
j_call: TRBJ1-5; d_call: TRBD1; v_call: TRBV28; clone_size: .; cdr3_length: 14; cdr3_nt: TGTGCCAGCGTCCCGACAGGGGTGGGTCAGCCCCAGCATTTT; cdr3_aa: CASVPTGVGQPQHF
j_call: TRBJ1-2; d_call: .; v_call: TRBV28; clone_size: .; cdr3_length: 12; cdr3_nt: TGTGCCTTTTGGGCGTATGATTATGGCTACACCTTC; cdr3_aa: CAFWAYDYGYTF
j_call: TRBJ1-5; d_call: TRBD1; v_call: TRBV28; clone_size: .; cdr3_length: 15; cdr3_nt: TGTGCCAGCAGCCCCGAGACAGGGTGGAATCAGCCCCAGCATTTT; cdr3_aa: CASSPETGWNQPQHF
j_call: TRBJ2-3; d_call: TRBD1; v_call: TRBV19; clone_size: .; cdr3_length: 15; cdr3_nt: TGTGCCAGTAGTCCCGGACAGGGTTTTAAAGATACGCAGTATTTT; cdr3_aa: CASSPGQGFKDTQYF
j_call: TRBJ1-1; d_call: .; v_call: TRBV6-5; clone_size: .; cdr3_length: 15; cdr3_nt: TGTGCCAGCAGCCCCTCGGAGGGTTTTCACACTGAAGCTTTCTTT; cdr3_aa: CASSPSEGFHTEAFF
j_call: TRBJ2-1; d_call: .; v_call: TRBV7-2; clone_size: .; cdr3_length: 13; cdr3_nt: TGTGCCAGCAGCTTAAGGGTCTACAATGAGCAGTTCTTC; cdr3_aa: CASSLRVYNEQFF
j_call: TRBJ1-1; d_call: TRBD1; v_call: TRBV5-6; clone_size: .; cdr3_length: 14; cdr3_nt: TGTGCCAGCAGCTTCGGACAGGGATCGGTTGAAGCTTTCTTT; cdr3_aa: CASSFGQGSVEAFF
j_call: TRBJ2-7; d_call: .; v_call: TRBV9; clone_size: .; cdr3_length: 14; cdr3_nt: TGTGCCAGCAGCGTAGGATCCCAAACCTACGAGCAGTACTTC; cdr3_aa: CASSVGSQTYEQYF